Presented here are 9 T cell receptor beta chains from one specimen sequenced in a study of Ad26.COV2.S vaccination and SARS-CoV-2 variants. Treatment denoted: approximately 18 received Ad26.COV2.S at low or high dose, single or two shots; about 5 received placebo; per-sample allocation not given. Sampling took place 63 days after the first vaccine or placebo injection. Produced via immunoSEQ multiplex PCR; TCRdb's table is partial and in-frame only. Among about 400,000 clones listed, about 91% were seen once. Here the sequenced sample was peripheral blood, taken in a trial of Ad26.COV2.S vaccine versus placebo. Source of these receptors: a person aged 18-60 years who received the Ad26.COV2.S COVID-19 vaccine or a placebo.

The sample holds one count of this clone. This chain links TRBV7-9 with TRBJ1-1; D is possibly TRBD1 (5 bases). The CDR3 runs 13 residues. V lost 5 bases and J lost 10, with 17 bases in between. Germline V lookup: CDR1 SEHNR, CDR2 FQNEAQ (reference sequence). CDR3 sequence: CASSQEGARGAFF. CDR3 DNA: TGTGCCAGCAGCCAAGAAGGGGCCCGGGGAGCTTTCTTT.

V and J are TRBV27 and TRBJ2-1; TRBD2 matches at 10 bases. CDR3 length: 14 amino acids. The V gene's germline CDR1 is MNHEY and CDR2 SMNVEV (reference sequence). The ends lost 4 bases at V and 12 bases at J; junction bases unmatched: 9. The DNA of the CDR3 is TGTGCCAGCAGTTCGGGGCTAGCGGGAGTAGTGCAGTTCTTC. Protein sequence: CASSSGLAGVVQFF.

The chain carries TRBV19 and TRBJ1-6; 8 nucleotides agree with TRBD1. Germline V gene sequence: CDR1 LNHDA, CDR2 SQIVND (reference sequence). With V trimmed by 5 bases and J by 8 bases, 5 bases remained unmatched. The CDR3 is 14 amino acids. DNA for the CDR3: TGTGCCAGTAGTCCGGCGACAGGGGATTCACCCCTCCACTTT. This encodes CASSPATGDSPLHF.

The V gene is TRBV5-1, the J gene TRBJ2-7; the match to TRBD2 covers 9 bases. V lost 4 bases to trimming and J lost 6 bases; unmatched junction nucleotides: 17. CDR1 SGHRS and CDR2 YFSETQ come from the germline V gene. The CDR3 is made up of 17 amino acids. CDR3 coding DNA: TGCGCCAGCAGCCCTGGCTCCTTTGGCGGGAGGGCCGCCGAGCAGTACTTC. Its translation: CASSPGSFGGRAAEQYF.

The CDR3: CASSLGLFRSGTDEQFF. The CDR3 bases are TGTGCCAGCAGCTTAGGCCTGTTCCGTAGCGGGACCGATGAGCAGTTCTTC. V is TRBV13 and J is TRBJ2-1; 8 bases map to TRBD2. V trimming: 0 bases; J trimming: 8 bases; junction bases outside the gene matches: 12. The CDR3 sequence is 17 residues long. CDR1 PRHDT and CDR2 FYEKMQ come from the germline V gene (reference sequence).

The rearrangement links TRBV30 to TRBJ1-2; 10 positions agree with TRBD1. This CDR3 comprises 15 residues. The germline CDR1 and CDR2 sequences are GTSNPN and SVGIG (reference sequence). The trim removed 3 bases at V and 4 bases at J, leaving 8 bases unmatched. The CDR3 nucleotides are TGTGCCTGGAGCTGGGGACAGGGGTACATCTATGGCTACACCTTC. Its protein product is CAWSWGQGYIYGYTF.

The gene calls are TRBV18 and TRBJ2-5; no definite D call. Germline CDR1 reads KGHSH; CDR2 reads LQKENI. V was cut by 3 bases and J by 1 base, with 15 bases left in between. This CDR3 spans 16 amino acids. CDR3 in amino acids: CASSPLPGAAQETQYF. DNA for the CDR3: TGTGCCAGCTCACCCCTCCCCGGAGCCGCCCAAGAGACCCAGTACTTC.

The chain couples TRBV5-1 to TRBJ2-7, with D perhaps matching TRBD1 or TRBD2 (5 bases each). The length of the CDR3 is 14 residues. Per the germline V gene, CDR1 is SGHRS and CDR2 is YFSETQ. V lost 1 base and J 0 bases, leaving 8 bases between the germline ends. CDR3 sequence (DNA): TGCGCCAGCAGCTTGAAGGGACCCTCCTACGAGCAGTACTTC. Encoded protein: CASSLKGPSYEQYF. The full variable domain, completed using reference TRBV5-1 and TRBJ2-7, is KAGVTQTPRYLIKTRGQQVTLSCSPISGHRSVSWYQQTPGQGLQFLFEYFSETQRNKGNFPGRFSGRQFSNSRSEMNVSTLELGDSALYLCASSLKGPSYEQYFGPGTRLTVT.

The J gene is TRBJ1-5, the V gene TRBV7-9; D unclear. The germline V gene encodes CDR1 SEHNR and CDR2 FQNEAQ (reference sequence). The CDR3 runs 15 residues. Trimming removed 5 bases at V and 1 base at J, with 12 bases between. This CDR3 reads CASSEIADSNQPQHF. CDR3 nucleotide sequence: TGTGCCAGCAGCGAGATTGCGGACAGCAATCAGCCCCAGCATTTT.